The 31 T cell receptor beta chains below come from one sample, sequenced in a study of T cell repertoires in cytomegalovirus infection. Each CDR3 protein is one row after TCRdb ran MiXCR on the reads. The data hold about 230,000 distinct CDR3 sequences, with 22% observed a single time. The sample taken for sequencing was CD8+ T cells from PBMCs. The receptors stem from a human donor in good health (CMV status not recorded). Some clones in this sample may be carry-over from other donors' samples.

This clonotype has just a few counts. This chain joins TRBV2 and TRBJ2-2; D is undetermined. From germline, CDR1 is SNHLY and CDR2 FYNNEI. V was clipped by 1 base and J by 5 bases, with 5 bases between them. The CDR3 runs to 13 residues. The CDR3 region is CASSEGHTGELFF. CDR3 coding DNA: TGTGCCAGCAGTGAAGGACATACCGGGGAGCTGTTTTTT. Full variable domain (outside the CDR3, taken from reference TRBV2 and TRBJ2-2): EPEVTQTPSHQVTQMGQEVILRCVPISNHLYFYWYRQILGQKVEFLVSFYNNEISEKSEIFDDQFSVERPDGSNFTLKIRSTKLEDSAMYFCASSEGHTGELFFGEGSRLTVL.

As to this clonotype: A much larger clone lies a single base off, so this may be a read error. The chain joins TRBV7-4 to TRBJ1-1; no definite D call. The V gene's germline CDR1 is SGHVT and CDR2 SQSDAQ. The CDR3 extends over 11 amino acids. V dropped 11 bases and J dropped 3 bases, with 10 bases sitting between them. The CDR3 reads CARTGYTEAFF. The CDR3 nucleotides are TGTGCCCGCACGGGGTACACTGAAGCTTTCTTT. Supplemented by reference TRBV7-4 and TRBJ1-1, the full variable domain reads GAGVSQSPRYKVAKRGRDVALRCDSISGHVTLYWYRQTLGQGSEVLTYSQSDAQRDKSGRPSGRFSAERPERSVSTLKIQRTEQGDSAVYLCARTGYTEAFFGQGTRLTVV.

The V and J genes are TRBV4-1 and TRBJ2-7; 10 nucleotides match TRBD1. Germline values: CDR1 MGHRA, CDR2 YSYEKL. CDR3 length: 14 amino acids. V was clipped by 6 bases and J by 2 bases; unmatched bases: 4. The CDR3 nucleotides are TGCGCCAGCAGTGAAGACAGGGGGCCCTACGAGCAGTACTTC. Protein: CASSEDRGPYEQYF.

The rearrangement uses TRBV28 and TRBJ2-7; 10 positions agree with TRBD1. The CDR3 is 13 residues long. V gave up 6 bases and J gave up 4 bases; unmatched junction bases: 3. Per the germline V gene, CDR1 is MDHEN and CDR2 is SYDVKM. The CDR3, as DNA: TGTGCCAGCAGGGACAGGGGGATATACGAGCAGTACTTC. This codes for CASRDRGIYEQYF. Looking up the rest from reference TRBV28 and TRBJ2-7 gives the full variable domain: DVKVTQSSRYLVKRTGEKVFLECVQDMDHENMFWYRQDPGLGLRLIYFSYDVKMKEKGDIPEGYSVSREKKERFSLILESASTNQTSMYLCASRDRGIYEQYFGPGTRLTVT.

The V and J genes are TRBV2 and TRBJ2-1, with a tentative D call TRBD2 (6 bases). From germline, CDR1 is SNHLY and CDR2 FYNNEI. The CDR3 is 16 amino acids. Between the trimmed V and J ends, which lost 6 bases and 3 bases, there was a span of 18 bases. DNA of the CDR3: TGTGCCAGCAGGGCACCCGGGAGAGCGTACTACAATGAGCAGTTCTTC. Translated, it gives CASRAPGRAYYNEQFF.

V gene TRBV15 combines with J gene TRBJ2-1; TRBD2 matches 13 bases. Unmatched junction bases numbered 7, after V lost 1 base and J lost 1 base. This CDR3 contains 19 residues. Germline V gene data show CDR1 as LNHNV and CDR2 as YYDKDF (reference sequence). The DNA of the CDR3 is TGTGCCACCAGCAGAGGACTAGCGGGGGGACTCAGATCCTACAATGAGCAGTTCTTC. Translating gives CATSRGLAGGLRSYNEQFF.

This clonotype was recorded a few times. The chain recombines TRBV20-1 with TRBJ2-3; tentatively, D is TRBD1 (7 bases). Germline V gene sequence: CDR1 DFQATT, CDR2 SNEGSKA (reference sequence). The V gene lost 3 bases and the J gene lost 4 bases, with 26 bases spanning the gap. The CDR3 contains 18 residues. The CDR3 region has the DNA TGCAGTGCTAGTGCTACTCTGGTGGAGGGGGCTGTTGCAGATACGCAGTATTTT. Protein product: CSASATLVEGAVADTQYF.

The V and J genes are TRBV2 and TRBJ2-1; the D gene is possibly TRBD1 (6 bases). Trimming shortened V by 10 bases and J by 4 bases, and 17 bases separated the two germline ends. The CDR3 runs 14 residues. Germline V gene lookup returns CDR1 SNHLY and CDR2 FYNNEI. The CDR3: CAIERDKGYNEQFF. DNA of the CDR3: TGTGCCATAGAACGGGACAAGGGTTACAATGAGCAGTTCTTC.

The rearrangement uses TRBV9 and TRBJ2-5; 8 bases line up with TRBD2. The CDR3 sequence is 15 residues long. Looked up from germline, CDR1 is SGDLS and CDR2 is YYNGEE. Trimming cost V 3 bases and J 3 bases; bases outside gene matches: 7. CDR3 DNA sequence: TGTGCCAGCAGCGGGGGACTAGGGGGAGAAGAGACCCAGTACTTC. The encoded protein is CASSGGLGGEETQYF.

The rearrangement uses TRBV28 and TRBJ2-3; D gene unclear. Germline V gene lookup returns CDR1 MDHEN and CDR2 SYDVKM. There are 13 residues in the CDR3. Trimming left V 3 bases short and J 4 bases short, with 8 bases between. The CDR3 DNA reads TGTGCCAGCAGTTTCAGAATCTCAGATACGCAGTATTTT. It codes for CASSFRISDTQYF.

This clonotype showed up just a few times. The chain joins TRBV6-5 to TRBJ1-2; tentatively, D is TRBD1 (5 bases). The CDR3 is 12 amino acids. V dropped 10 bases and J dropped 2 bases, with 11 bases sitting between them. Looked up from germline, CDR1 is MNHEY and CDR2 is SVGAGI. The CDR3, as DNA: TGTGCCACCTTCGGGGGGAACTATGGCTACACCTTC. Its translation is CATFGGNYGYTF.

This clonotype appeared a few times. This sequence joins TRBV6-1 and TRBJ2-7, with 8 bases identical to TRBD1. Looked up from germline, CDR1 is MNHNS and CDR2 is SASEGT. V lost 2 bases and J lost 4; bases outside the gene matches: 7. The CDR3 spans 15 residues. The CDR3 DNA is TGTGCCAGCAGTGAAAGCACAGGGGGTGGTTACGAGCAGTACTTC. This sequence encodes CASSESTGGGYEQYF.

V is TRBV5-6 and J is TRBJ1-4; D is undetermined. The germline CDR1 and CDR2 sequences are SGHDT and YYEEEE. Trimming stripped 0 bases from V and 0 bases from J, with 9 bases between. The CDR3 loop spans 16 amino acids. CDR3 DNA sequence: TGTGCCAGCAGCTTGGCGGATCCAGCAACTAATGAAAAACTGTTTTTT. Translation gives CASSLADPATNEKLFF.

The rearrangement uses TRBV13 and TRBJ1-2; 8 bases line up with TRBD1. The V segment lost 5 bases and the J segment 8 bases; nucleotides outside the gene matches: 4. CDR1 and CDR2 (germline): PRHDT, FYEKMQ (reference sequence). The CDR3 runs to 12 residues. The CDR3 coding sequence is TGTGCCAGCAGCGTGGACAGGGTCGGCTACACCTTC. Translated, it gives CASSVDRVGYTF.

This clonotype has only one observation. The rearrangement uses TRBV7-2 and TRBJ2-5, with D tentatively TRBD1 (6 bases). Trimming removed 2 bases at V and 3 bases at J, with 16 bases between. CDR1 is SGHTA, CDR2 FQGNSA, per germline. The CDR3 extends over 16 amino acids. CDR3 sequence reads: CASSLRNRVWKETQYF. DNA of the CDR3: TGTGCCAGCAGCTTACGGAACAGGGTGTGGAAAGAGACCCAGTACTTC. Full variable domain (outside the CDR3, taken from reference TRBV7-2 and TRBJ2-5): GAGVSQSPSNKVTEKGKDVELRCDPISGHTALYWYRQSLGQGLEFLIYFQGNSAPDKSGLPSDRFSAERTGGSVSTLTIQRTQQEDSAVYLCASSLRNRVWKETQYFGPGTRLLVL.

This chain joins TRBV2 and TRBJ2-7; D unresolved. V was shortened by 3 bases and J by 10 bases, with 13 bases between the two germline ends. Germline V gene sequence: CDR1 SNHLY, CDR2 FYNNEI. This CDR3 comprises 12 residues. The CDR3 nucleotides read TGTGCCAGCAGTGACTTAGGGTCTGACCAGTACTTC. Translated, it gives CASSDLGSDQYF.

A remark on this clonotype: The junction differs from germline at one of its ends, possibly a read error. The chain has TRBV6-5 and TRBJ2-2; 8 nucleotides align to TRBD2. The V gene's germline CDR1 is MNHEY and CDR2 SVGAGI. The CDR3 contains 19 residues. The CDR3 nucleotides read TGTGCCAGCAGGTACTCCCCGGGACTAGGGGTGCGTCAGGACGGGGAGCTGTTTTTT. As protein: CASRYSPGLGVRQDGELFF.

The CDR3 here is CASSVGGDRGSPLHF. CDR3 in DNA: TGTGCCAGCAGCGTAGGCGGGGACAGAGGCTCACCCCTCCACTTT. V usage is TRBV9 and J usage is TRBJ1-6, with TRBD1 identical over 7 bases. After removal of 0 bases from V and 10 bases from J, the junction contained 7 bases not matched to a gene. CDR1 SGDLS and CDR2 YYNGEE come from the germline V gene. The CDR3 covers 15 residues.

The chain combines TRBV19 with TRBJ2-1; 8 bases are a match to TRBD2. The V gene's germline CDR1 is LNHDA and CDR2 SQIVND (reference sequence). V shed 1 base and J 6 bases; nucleotides not matched to a gene: 5. The CDR3 consists of 15 residues. CDR3 sequence (DNA): TGTGCCAGTAGTATAGTTCCCAGCGGGGGCAATGAGCAGTTCTTC. Amino acids: CASSIVPSGGNEQFF.

J is TRBJ1-1 and V is TRBV19, with 7 bases lining up with TRBD1. The CDR3 has 18 amino acids. The V gene's germline CDR1 is LNHDA and CDR2 SQIVND (reference sequence). Losses at the gene ends were 0 bases for V and 10 bases for J; bases not matched to a gene: 20. This CDR3 is CASSIDRLFRGGADSAFF. Here the CDR3 DNA reads TGTGCCAGTAGTATAGATAGGCTCTTCCGAGGGGGCGCCGACTCAGCTTTCTTT.

This clonotype was seen a handful of times. V is TRBV27 and J is TRBJ2-7; D unclear. The CDR3 consists of 14 residues. Trimming cost V 2 bases and J 1 base, with 9 bases left between them. Germline lookup yields CDR1 MNHEY and CDR2 SMNVEV (reference sequence). The CDR3 sequence is CASSLQLKSYEQYF. For the CDR3, the DNA is TGTGCCAGCAGTTTACAACTCAAATCCTACGAGCAGTACTTC.

This sequence joins TRBV20-1 and TRBJ2-3, with D hard to call. Trimming left V 3 bases short and J 4 bases short, with 11 bases between. CDR1 is DFQATT and CDR2 is SNEGSKA in the germline V gene (reference sequence). The CDR3 runs 13 residues. Written as DNA, the CDR3 is TGCAGTGCTAGGACGTGGTTGGCAGATACGCAGTATTTT. Amino acids: CSARTWLADTQYF.

In its sample, this clonotype was seen a few times. V and J are TRBV5-1 and TRBJ2-4; either TRBD1 or TRBD2 may supply D (5 bases each). The CDR3 is made up of 15 amino acids. Between the trimmed V and J ends, which lost 0 bases and 8 bases, there was a span of 15 bases. The germline gives CDR1 SGHRS, CDR2 YFSETQ. The CDR3: CASSLGGNMEHIQYF. The CDR3 DNA sequence: TGCGCCAGCAGCTTGGGGGGGAACATGGAGCACATTCAGTACTTC.

This clonotype occurred a few times. The chain combines TRBV15 with TRBJ1-5; D is unclear. V was trimmed by 0 bases and J by 0 bases, leaving 12 bases between them. CDR3 length: 17 residues. The germline CDR1 and CDR2 sequences are LNHNV and YYDKDF (reference sequence). The CDR3 protein is CATSRDRRPSSNQPQHF. CDR3 sequence (DNA): TGTGCCACCAGCAGAGATAGAAGGCCAAGTAGCAATCAGCCCCAGCATTTT.

This clonotype was counted a few times. The J gene is TRBJ2-2, the V gene TRBV11-3, with D possibly TRBD1 on 6 matching bases. The V end was cut by 8 bases, the J end by 7 bases, with 17 bases between. The CDR3 contains 14 residues. The V gene's germline CDR1 is SGHNT and CDR2 YENEEA. CDR3 DNA sequence: TGTGCCAGCGGCCAAAAACAGGGTCGCGGGGAGCTGTTTTTT. Its protein product is CASGQKQGRGELFF. The entire variable domain, with the rest obtained from reference TRBV11-3 and TRBJ2-2, is as follows: EAGVVQSPRYKIIEKKQPVAFWCNPISGHNTLYWYLQNLGQGPELLIRYENEEAVDDSQLPKDRFSAERLKGVDSTLKIQPAELGDSAVYLCASGQKQGRGELFFGEGSRLTVL.

The chain combines TRBV15 with TRBJ2-7, with 8 bases identical to TRBD2. This CDR3 contains 18 residues. Germline CDR1 is LNHNV and CDR2 is YYDKDF (reference sequence). The junction had 10 bases not matched to a gene; V was cut back by 0 bases and J by 0 bases. CDR3 loop: CATSREGRGAISSYEQYF. The CDR3 DNA follows: TGTGCCACCAGCAGAGAAGGGCGGGGGGCCATAAGCTCCTACGAGCAGTACTTC.

This clonotype was counted between two and nine times. The genes are TRBV19 and TRBJ2-7; 13 positions match TRBD2. The CDR3 is made up of 14 amino acids. Trimming removed 6 bases from V and 5 bases from J; junction bases left unmatched: 4. Germline assignment: CDR1 LNHDA and CDR2 SQIVND (reference sequence). The CDR3 nucleotides are TGTGCCAGTAGCACTAGCGGGGGGGCCCACGAGCAGTACTTC. Protein sequence: CASSTSGGAHEQYF.

V usage is TRBV5-4 and J usage is TRBJ2-2; no clear D. Germline V gene sequence: CDR1 SGHNT, CDR2 YYREEE (reference sequence). Between the trimmed V and J ends, which lost 4 bases and 4 bases, there was a span of 14 bases. The CDR3 consists of 15 residues. CDR3 residues: CASSRDMARTGELFF. The CDR3 region has the DNA TGTGCCAGCAGCCGAGATATGGCCCGCACCGGGGAGCTGTTTTTT.

The V and J genes are TRBV12-3 or TRBV12-4 and TRBJ1-6; D remains unclear. The CDR3 contains 16 residues. V lost 5 bases and J lost 0, with 11 bases in between. Here the CDR3 DNA reads TGTGCCAGCAGTCCGGACTGGAGCTCCTATAATTCACCCCTCCACTTT. Its protein product is CASSPDWSSYNSPLHF.

V is TRBV19 and J is TRBJ1-1; D ambiguous. This CDR3 is built from 16 residues. V lost 4 bases, J lost 3 bases, and 18 bases lay in between. Germline-derived CDR1 and CDR2 are LNHDA and SQIVND (reference sequence). The CDR3 bases are TGTGCCAGTAGTAAGCGCGGGTCAAATACGGACACTGAAGCTTTCTTT. Residues: CASSKRGSNTDTEAFF.

This clonotype was counted many times. V usage is TRBV7-3 and J usage is TRBJ1-2; no definite D call. The CDR3 length is 15 residues. CDR1 and CDR2 from the germline V gene are SGHTA and FQGTGA. The V gene lost 5 bases and the J gene lost 1 base, with 14 bases spanning the gap. Here the CDR3 DNA reads TGTGCCAGCAGCCCCCGGCAGCTACTTAACTATGGCTACACCTTC. Its translation is CASSPRQLLNYGYTF.